The following is a TCR beta chain sequence with its context. The sample belongs to a study of blood T cell repertoires in COVID-19. The method was immunoSEQ multiplex PCR; TCRdb's version includes in-frame clones alone and lacks a portion of them. The table lists roughly 130,000 clones, around 85% of them singletons. Trimming cost V 4 bases and J 9 bases; bases outside gene matches: 8. The CDR3 totals 16 residues. Germline lookup yields CDR1 SGHRS and CDR2 YFSETQ. J is TRBJ2-2 and V is TRBV5-1; 14 bases align to TRBD2. The sequence came from a woman between 45 and 60 years old with acute or convalescent COVID-19. The material sequenced was peripheral blood. The CDR3 DNA reads as TGCGCCAGCAGCCCCAGACTAGCGGGGGGGCACCGGGAGCTGTTTTTT. As protein: CASSPRLAGGHRELFF.